A single sample is the source of the 8 T cell receptor beta chains below, sequenced in a study of blood T cell repertoires in COVID-19. Data came from immunoSEQ multiplex PCR; TCRdb stores just in-frame clones and leaves some out. The data contain approximately 150,000 clones, about 88% of them singletons. The sample taken for sequencing was PBMCs or T cells enriched from blood (not recorded which). These receptors were collected from a human donor with acute COVID-19. The donor label of this sample is uncertain.

The sample holds one count of this clone. The chain uses TRBV19 and TRBJ1-1; TRBD1 aligns across 8 bases. Germline lookup yields CDR1 LNHDA and CDR2 SQIVND (reference sequence). The CDR3 has 14 amino acids. The trim removed 3 bases at V and 5 bases at J, leaving 5 bases unmatched. CDR3 sequence reads: CASSMATGVTEAFF. In nucleotides, the CDR3 is TGTGCCAGTAGTATGGCGACAGGGGTGACTGAAGCTTTCTTT. Based on the CDR3 plus reference TRBV19 and TRBJ1-1, the full variable domain is DGGITQSPKYLFRKEGQNVTLSCEQNLNHDAMYWYRQDPGQGLRLIYYSQIVNDFQKGDIAEGYSVSREKKESFPLTVTSAQKNPTAFYLCASSMATGVTEAFFGQGTRLTVV.

The chain has TRBV29-1 and TRBJ2-7, with 8 bases fitting TRBD2. J gave up 6 bases and V 5 bases, and 6 bases lay outside the gene matches. Looked up from germline, CDR1 is SQVTM and CDR2 is ANQGSEA. This CDR3 is built from 12 residues. CDR3 residues: CSVRIAGSEQYF. The CDR3, as DNA: TGCAGCGTTAGAATAGCGGGGTCCGAGCAGTACTTC.

The chain carries TRBV7-3 and TRBJ2-5, with D maybe TRBD2 (5 bases). The CDR3 has 13 residues. Germline CDR1 reads SGHTA; CDR2 reads FQGTGA. V lost 5 bases to trimming and J lost 5 bases, with 12 bases between them. CDR3 coding DNA: TGTGCCAGCAGCCCCGACCCGGGGGAGACCCAGTACTTC. This encodes CASSPDPGETQYF.

The sample holds one count of this clone. CDR3 sequence: CASSLRANYGYTF. The CDR3 bases are TGTGCCAGCAGTTTAAGAGCTAACTATGGCTACACCTTC. The gene calls are TRBV27 and TRBJ1-2, with D hard to call. CDR3 length equals 13 residues. CDR1 and CDR2 from the germline V gene are MNHEY and SMNVEV (reference sequence). Trimming stripped 2 bases from V and 0 bases from J, with 4 bases between.

The chain uses TRBV4-1 and TRBJ1-2; no clear D gene. This CDR3 has 14 residues. Trimming cost V 1 base and J 4 bases, with 10 bases left between them. Germline V lookup: CDR1 MGHRA, CDR2 YSYEKL. The CDR3, as DNA: TGCGCCAGCAGCCAAGTGGCAAAAACCTATGGCTACACCTTC. It yields the protein CASSQVAKTYGYTF.

The chain links TRBV19 to TRBJ2-1; D ambiguous. V lost 1 base to trimming and J lost 7 bases, with 8 bases between them. CDR3 length equals 13 residues. Per germline, CDR1 LNHDA and CDR2 SQIVND (reference sequence). In DNA, the CDR3 is TGTGCCAGTAGTATAGCCCCTCGGAATGAGCAGTTCTTC. It encodes CASSIAPRNEQFF. Complete variable domain (other parts from reference TRBV19 and TRBJ2-1): DGGITQSPKYLFRKEGQNVTLSCEQNLNHDAMYWYRQDPGQGLRLIYYSQIVNDFQKGDIAEGYSVSREKKESFPLTVTSAQKNPTAFYLCASSIAPRNEQFFGPGTRLTVL.

This clone has only one observation. The CDR3 loop is CASSPHRLATNTGELFF. CDR3 bases: TGTGCCAGCAGTCCCCACCGACTAGCGACCAACACCGGGGAGCTGTTTTTT. This chain uses TRBV28 with TRBJ2-2; 8 positions agree with TRBD2. This CDR3 is built from 17 residues. Germline CDR1 is MDHEN and CDR2 is SYDVKM. V lost 5 bases and J lost 2; bases outside the gene matches: 10. Using reference TRBV28 and TRBJ2-2 for the parts outside the CDR3, the full variable domain is DVKVTQSSRYLVKRTGEKVFLECVQDMDHENMFWYRQDPGLGLRLIYFSYDVKMKEKGDIPEGYSVSREKKERFSLILESASTNQTSMYLCASSPHRLATNTGELFFGEGSRLTVL.

CDR3 sequence: CASSRDAEGSYNEQFF. CDR3 in DNA: TGTGCCAGCAGCCGAGACGCCGAGGGCTCCTACAATGAGCAGTTCTTC. V and J are TRBV4-2 and TRBJ2-1, with D possibly being TRBD2 (5 bases). Trimming left V 4 bases short and J 0 bases short, with 13 bases between. CDR1 is LGHNA, CDR2 YNFKEQ, per germline. This CDR3 region has 16 residues.